One and the same sample provided the 27 T cell receptor beta chains below, sequenced in a study of CD8 T cells in Susac syndrome. Reverse transcription of roughly 0.5 to 1 ug RNA was performed with random hexamers. TCRdb passed the immunoSEQ multiplex PCR reads through MiXCR, listing each CDR3 protein once. This sample has about 200,000 distinct CDR3 sequences; roughly 94% occur once, and the top ten carry 0.082%. Sequences were obtained from CD4+ T cells from PBMCs. These receptors were collected from a human donor with multiple sclerosis.

The V gene is TRBV9, the J gene TRBJ2-3, with D hard to call. This CDR3 contains 15 residues. CDR1 and CDR2 from the germline V gene are SGDLS and YYNGEE. V lost 2 bases to trimming and J lost 2 bases, with 12 bases between them. In DNA form, the CDR3 reads TGTGCCAGCAGCGTCTCGGCGAGATACACAGATACGCAGTATTTT. As protein: CASSVSARYTDTQYF.

J is TRBJ2-3 and V is TRBV24-1; D possibly corresponds to TRBD2 (6 bases). Germline CDR1 and CDR2: KGHDR and SFDVKD. This CDR3 comprises 17 residues. V gave up 6 bases and J gave up 5 bases, with 23 bases separating them. The CDR3 bases are TGTGCCACCAGTCTTGGAGGGGCAGCCGAGGAGGTAGATACGCAGTATTTT. It codes for CATSLGGAAEEVDTQYF.

The genes are TRBV19 and TRBJ1-4; 10 nucleotides align to TRBD1. The germline V gene encodes CDR1 LNHDA and CDR2 SQIVND (reference sequence). V was pared by 10 bases and J by 10 bases, with 15 bases of the junction left unmatched. CDR3 length: 15 residues. This CDR3 reads CATSTRDRGYGKLFF. Written as DNA, the CDR3 is TGTGCCACCTCGACTCGGGACAGGGGTTATGGAAAACTGTTTTTT.

The J gene is TRBJ1-5, the V gene TRBV19; D call uncertain. The V gene's germline CDR1 is LNHDA and CDR2 SQIVND (reference sequence). The CDR3 runs to 16 residues. V lost 3 bases to trimming and J lost 5 bases, with 17 bases between them. CDR3 in amino acids: CASSMTTVLEYQPQHF. In nucleotides, the CDR3 is TGTGCCAGTAGTATGACTACGGTCCTCGAATATCAGCCCCAGCATTTT.

This sequence joins TRBV30 and TRBJ2-3; D is undetermined. Germline values: CDR1 GTSNPN, CDR2 SVGIG (reference sequence). There are 13 residues in the CDR3. V was pared by 5 bases and J by 1 base, with 10 bases between. The CDR3 is CAWDVGGTDTQYF. The CDR3 bases are TGTGCCTGGGACGTCGGCGGCACAGATACGCAGTATTTT.

The J gene is TRBJ1-1, the V gene TRBV3-1; D gene unclear. CDR1 and CDR2 (germline): LGHDT, YNNKEL (reference sequence). This CDR3 has 13 amino acids. V lost 10 bases and J 4 bases, leaving 16 bases between the germline ends. The CDR3 sequence is CATLGRSGTEAFF. CDR3 nucleotide sequence: TGTGCCACCCTCGGCCGTTCGGGCACTGAAGCTTTCTTT.

The CDR3 bases are TGCAGCGTCGACGGGTGGGCCAGCGAGCAGTACTTC. Encoded protein: CSVDGWASEQYF. The chain employs TRBV29-1 and TRBJ2-7, with D unresolved. The V end lost 6 bases, the J end lost 6 bases, and 15 bases lay between the germline ends. CDR3 size: 12 residues. Germline values: CDR1 SQVTM, CDR2 ANQGSEA.

The rearrangement links TRBV30 to TRBJ2-7; 8 bases align to TRBD1. This CDR3 comprises 13 residues. Germline V gene sequence: CDR1 GTSNPN, CDR2 SVGIG (reference sequence). The J segment lost 3 bases and the V segment lost 3 bases, leaving 4 bases of the junction unmatched. As DNA, the CDR3 is TGTGCCTGGAGCGGACAGGGCCGCTACGAGCAGTACGTC. Its protein product is CAWSGQGRYEQYV.

This clonotype was recorded only once. The V gene is TRBV6-1, the J gene TRBJ2-5; 8 bases align to TRBD2. V lost 3 bases and J lost 10; bases outside the gene matches: 16. The CDR3 totals 16 residues. Looked up from germline, CDR1 is MNHNS and CDR2 is SASEGT. In DNA form, the CDR3 reads TGTGCCAGCAGTGACGGACTAGCTACTCCAAGAGAAGGCCAGTACTTC. Its protein is CASSDGLATPREGQYF.

The rearrangement joins TRBV27 to TRBJ2-1, with TRBD2 identical over 8 bases. Per germline, CDR1 MNHEY and CDR2 SMNVEV (reference sequence). V lost 7 bases and J lost 5; bases outside the gene matches: 10. The CDR3 runs 15 residues. The CDR3 is CASTPAGGNDNEQFF. Here the CDR3 DNA reads TGTGCCAGCACCCCCGCGGGGGGTAACGACAATGAGCAGTTCTTC.

This chain joins TRBV29-1 and TRBJ2-2; D gene uncertain. V lost 7 bases to trimming and J lost 0 bases, with 9 bases between them. The germline gives CDR1 SQVTM, CDR2 ANQGSEA. This CDR3 comprises 13 residues. The CDR3 DNA reads as TGCAGCGCGGACGGGCCGAACACCGGGGAGCTGTTTTTT. As protein: CSADGPNTGELFF.

This rearrangement joins TRBV20-1 to TRBJ2-1; D might be TRBD2 (7 bases). The length of the CDR3 is 10 residues. Trimming took off 8 bases at V and 8 bases at J, with 10 bases between the two ends. CDR1 and CDR2 (germline): DFQATT, SNEGSKA (reference sequence). CDR3 loop: CSLGGDEQFF. CDR3 in DNA: TGCAGTTTAGGGGGGGATGAGCAGTTCTTC.

V gene TRBV15 combines with J gene TRBJ2-5; 7 positions agree with TRBD2. CDR1 and CDR2 from the germline V gene are LNHNV and YYDKDF (reference sequence). CDR3 length: 12 amino acids. V dropped 7 bases and J dropped 5; count of bases not matched to a gene: 4. This CDR3 is CATTMGGETQYF. CDR3 nucleotide sequence: TGTGCCACCACCATGGGGGGGGAGACCCAGTACTTC.

The rearrangement links TRBV3-1 to TRBJ1-1; D call uncertain. Trimming stripped 6 bases from V and 6 bases from J, with 14 bases between. The CDR3 covers 13 residues. Per the germline V gene, CDR1 is LGHDT and CDR2 is YNNKEL (reference sequence). The chain's CDR3 is CASSQIVGAEAFF. CDR3 nucleotide sequence: TGTGCCAGCAGTCAAATAGTCGGAGCTGAAGCTTTCTTT.

The chain couples TRBV14 to TRBJ1-2; D unclear. The V gene lost 4 bases and the J gene lost 8 bases, with 14 bases spanning the gap. This CDR3 contains 13 residues. Germline loops: CDR1 SGHDN, CDR2 FVKESK. CDR3 in amino acids: CASSRSPTWGYTF. In DNA form, the CDR3 reads TGTGCCAGCAGCCGCTCCCCGACTTGGGGCTACACCTTC.

The rearrangement links TRBV29-1 to TRBJ2-3; D perhaps matches TRBD1 (6 bases). This CDR3 region has 14 residues. Per germline, CDR1 SQVTM and CDR2 ANQGSEA. V lost 7 bases and J 1 base, leaving 15 bases between the germline ends. The CDR3 loop is CSAFARGGTDTQYF. Written as DNA, the CDR3 is TGCAGCGCCTTCGCCAGGGGAGGCACAGATACGCAGTATTTT.

The chain combines TRBV30 with TRBJ1-6; D ambiguous. This CDR3 region has 18 residues. Trimming shortened V by 3 bases and J by 0 bases, and 18 bases separated the two germline ends. Per germline, CDR1 GTSNPN and CDR2 SVGIG (reference sequence). In nucleotides, the CDR3 is TGTGCCTGGAGCTCCACCCGGATGCCGAGCTCCTATAATTCACCCCTCCACTTT. Translating gives CAWSSTRMPSSYNSPLHF.

The V gene is TRBV29-1, the J gene TRBJ1-4; TRBD1 might be the D (6 bases). The germline V gene encodes CDR1 SQVTM and CDR2 ANQGSEA. Deletions cut 7 bases from V and 6 bases from J, with 15 bases between. The CDR3 length is 13 residues. CDR3 in amino acids: CSARGRGDEKLFF. CDR3 coding DNA: TGCAGCGCCCGCGGTAGGGGGGATGAAAAACTGTTTTTT.

This chain uses TRBV3-1 with TRBJ1-5; 12 nucleotides match TRBD1. Trimming removed 9 bases from V and 8 bases from J; junction bases left unmatched: 5. Germline V lookup: CDR1 LGHDT, CDR2 YNNKEL (reference sequence). The CDR3 covers 13 residues. DNA of the CDR3: TGTGCCAGTGGGACAGGGGGCGGGAAGCCCCAGCATTTT. Its translation: CASGTGGGKPQHF.

The chain is built from TRBV29-1 and TRBJ1-1; 7 nucleotides agree with TRBD1. The CDR3 runs to 13 residues. After removal of 4 bases from V and 4 bases from J, the junction contained 6 bases not matched to a gene. Germline V gene sequence: CDR1 SQVTM, CDR2 ANQGSEA. CDR3 nucleotide sequence: TGCAGCGTTGTGCGACAGGGAGGCACTGAAGCTTTCTTT. Its protein is CSVVRQGGTEAFF.

The chain employs TRBV7-2 and TRBJ1-6, with D unresolved. The germline V gene has CDR1 SGHTA and CDR2 FQGNSA. The length of the CDR3 is 13 residues. V gave up 10 bases and J gave up 9 bases, with 16 bases separating them. CDR3 loop: CATSSYAASPLHF. Here the CDR3 DNA reads TGTGCCACCTCATCTTATGCTGCTTCACCCCTCCACTTT. The complete variable domain, with remaining parts taken from reference TRBV7-2 and TRBJ1-6, reads GAGVSQSPSNKVTEKGKDVELRCDPISGHTALYWYRQSLGQGLEFLIYFQGNSAPDKSGLPSDRFSAERTGGSVSTLTIQRTQQEDSAVYLCATSSYAASPLHFGNGTRLTVT.

The chain recombines TRBV12-3 or TRBV12-4 with TRBJ1-6; D is possibly TRBD1 (5 bases). This CDR3 has 13 residues. Trimming pared 6 bases from V and 9 bases from J, leaving 12 bases between. The CDR3 loop is CASRPGTSSPLHF. In DNA form, the CDR3 reads TGTGCCAGCAGGCCCGGGACCTCTTCACCCCTCCACTTT.

The rearrangement links TRBV14 to TRBJ2-6; D may match TRBD1 or TRBD2 (7 bases each). The germline V and J ends were trimmed by 5 bases and 7 bases, with 27 bases remaining between them. Per germline, CDR1 SGHDN and CDR2 FVKESK. The CDR3 sequence is 19 residues long. The CDR3 region is CASSFRTGITPGGANVLTF. CDR3 in DNA: TGTGCCAGCAGCTTTCGGACAGGCATTACTCCGGGGGGAGCCAACGTCCTGACTTTC.

The genes are TRBV7-9 and TRBJ2-7; the D gene is possibly TRBD2 (6 bases). V was shortened by 5 bases and J by 6 bases, with 17 bases between the two germline ends. CDR3 length equals 14 residues. Per the germline V gene, CDR1 is SEHNR and CDR2 is FQNEAQ (reference sequence). CDR3 sequence (DNA): TGTGCCAGCAGCCGGTCGGGGGAACTGTGCGAGCAGTACTTC. Protein sequence: CASSRSGELCEQYF.

The chain is built from TRBV7-9 and TRBJ2-1, with 9 bases that match TRBD2. The germline CDR1 and CDR2 sequences are SEHNR and FQNEAQ (reference sequence). The CDR3 is 16 amino acids. V shed 0 bases, J shed 10 bases, and the junction held 10 bases outside the gene matches. The CDR3 coding sequence is TGTGCCAGCAGCTTAGCGACCCTAGCGGGGTCGGTGGAGCAGTTCTTC. Amino acids: CASSLATLAGSVEQFF.

The rearrangement joins TRBV3-1 to TRBJ2-7; possibly TRBD2 for D (6 bases). Between the trimmed V and J ends, which lost 4 bases and 6 bases, there was a span of 10 bases. CDR1 and CDR2 from the germline V gene are LGHDT and YNNKEL (reference sequence). CDR3 length: 12 residues. CDR3: CASSRKGGEQYV. The CDR3 DNA reads TGTGCCAGCAGCCGAAAGGGAGGCGAGCAGTACGTC.

CDR3: CAWSTDRGGIYGYTF. CDR3 DNA: TGTGCCTGGAGTACAGACAGGGGCGGAATCTATGGCTACACCTTC. J is TRBJ1-2 and V is TRBV30; 8 bases fit TRBD1. Germline V gene lookup returns CDR1 GTSNPN and CDR2 SVGIG (reference sequence). This CDR3 is built from 15 residues. Trimming cost V 2 bases and J 4 bases; bases outside gene matches: 9.